This T cell receptor beta chain was sequenced for a study of quantifying T cell responses using KT2 cells. In the study overall: Reverse transcription used primers in the TCR alpha and beta constant regions. Findings and caveats of the study: Counts of KT2 alpha and beta sequences rose linearly with the number of KT2 cells added.

A single-stranded UMI oligo with SP2 sequence was ligated to cDNA 3' ends. First-round PCR used about 4 cycles and beta primers RC1.1 and RC1.2 covering TRBC1 and TRBC2. MiXCR, applied by TCRdb to the UMI-ligation and nested PCR reads, yields one record per CDR3 protein. The data contain tens of thousands of distinct CDR3 sequences, 7.3% of them singletons. Regarding this clonotype: Its specificity is not known.

The sample is PBMC spiked with counted cells of clone KT2. Germline CDR1 and CDR2: LGHDT and YNNKEL (reference sequence). There are 15 residues in the CDR3. Trimming took off 6 bases at V and 0 bases at J, with 11 bases between the two ends. The sequencing sample was made of PBMCs spiked with cells of the T cell clone KT2. The sequence was collected from a human donor. The chain carries TRBV3-1 and TRBJ1-4; D is unclear. CDR3 residues: CASSPMSATNEKLFF. CDR3 DNA: TGTGCCAGCAGTCCCATGTCCGCAACTAATGAAAAACTGTTTTTT.